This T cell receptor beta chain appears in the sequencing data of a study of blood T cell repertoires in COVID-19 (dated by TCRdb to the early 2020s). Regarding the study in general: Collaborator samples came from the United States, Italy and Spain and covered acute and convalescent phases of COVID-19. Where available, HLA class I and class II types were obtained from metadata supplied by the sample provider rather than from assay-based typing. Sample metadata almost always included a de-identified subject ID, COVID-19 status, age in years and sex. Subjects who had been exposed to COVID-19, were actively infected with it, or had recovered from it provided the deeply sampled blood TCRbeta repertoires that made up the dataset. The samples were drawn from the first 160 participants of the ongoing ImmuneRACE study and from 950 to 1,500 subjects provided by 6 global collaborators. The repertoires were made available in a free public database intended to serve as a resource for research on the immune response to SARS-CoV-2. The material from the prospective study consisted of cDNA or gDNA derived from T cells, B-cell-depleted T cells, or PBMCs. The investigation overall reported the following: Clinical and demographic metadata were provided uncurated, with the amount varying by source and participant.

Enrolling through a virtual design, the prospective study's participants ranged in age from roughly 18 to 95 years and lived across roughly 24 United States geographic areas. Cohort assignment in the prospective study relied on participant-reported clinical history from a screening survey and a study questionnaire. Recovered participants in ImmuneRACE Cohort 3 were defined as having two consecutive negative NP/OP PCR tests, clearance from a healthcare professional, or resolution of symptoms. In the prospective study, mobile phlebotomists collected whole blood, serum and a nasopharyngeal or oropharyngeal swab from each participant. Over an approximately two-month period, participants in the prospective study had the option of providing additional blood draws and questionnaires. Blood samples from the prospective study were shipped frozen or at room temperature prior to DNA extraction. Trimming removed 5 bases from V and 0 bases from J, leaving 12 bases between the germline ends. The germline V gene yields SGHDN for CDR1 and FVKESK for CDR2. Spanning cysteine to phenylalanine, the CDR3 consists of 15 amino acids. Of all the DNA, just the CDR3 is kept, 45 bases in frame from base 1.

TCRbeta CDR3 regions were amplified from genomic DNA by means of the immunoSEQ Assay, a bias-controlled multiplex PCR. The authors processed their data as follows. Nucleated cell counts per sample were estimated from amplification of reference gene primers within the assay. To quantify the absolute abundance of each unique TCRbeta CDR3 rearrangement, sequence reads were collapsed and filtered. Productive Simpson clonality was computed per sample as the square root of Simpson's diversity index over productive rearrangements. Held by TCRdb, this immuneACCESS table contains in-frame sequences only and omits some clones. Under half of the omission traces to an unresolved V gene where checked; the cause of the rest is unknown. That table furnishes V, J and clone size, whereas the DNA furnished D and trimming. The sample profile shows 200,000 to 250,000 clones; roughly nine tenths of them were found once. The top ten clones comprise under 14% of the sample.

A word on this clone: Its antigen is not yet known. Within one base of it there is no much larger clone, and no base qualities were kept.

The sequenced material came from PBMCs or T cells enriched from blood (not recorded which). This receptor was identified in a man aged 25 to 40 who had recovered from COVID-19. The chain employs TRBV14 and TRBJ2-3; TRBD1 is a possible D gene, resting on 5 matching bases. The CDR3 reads CASSKQVRSTDTQYF. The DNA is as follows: TGTGCCAGCAGCAAACAGGTCCGCAGCACAGATACGCAGTATTTT.